The text below deals with one TCR beta chain. The antigen is not known. The authors made TCR cDNA by 5'RACE template switching, adding a universal primer site and UMIs. A single record per CDR3 protein comes from TCRdb applying MiXCR to the 5' RACE reads. The table shows approximately 250,000 distinct CDR3 sequences, with roughly 4.8% occurring only once. The data were obtained in a study of T cells after yellow fever vaccination. Regarding the study as a whole: Only a small proportion of the clonotypes turned up in both the CD4 and the CD8 compartments, likely arising from convergent recombination. Repertoires obtained by FACS sorting could include abundant clonotypes that entered as contaminants from the bulk population. A large majority of primary-vaccination clones showed up again after the booster (roughly 96% CD4, around 88% CD8).

The CDR3 has 14 amino acids. Germline V gene lookup returns CDR1 SGHAT and CDR2 FQDESV (reference sequence). Trimming took 5 bases from V and 4 from J, leaving 14 bases between them. This clonotype was obtained from a young man who received the YFV17D yellow fever vaccine. The sample consisted of CD4+ T cells sorted from PBMCs, taken on the day of the yellow fever booster vaccination. V gene TRBV11-1 combines with J gene TRBJ1-1; the D gene is possibly TRBD1 (6 bases). The CDR3 DNA is TGTGCCAGCAGCAGACAGGTTGTGGGCACTGAAGCTTTCTTT. Translating gives CASSRQVVGTEAFF.